A single T cell receptor (beta chain) is shown here with its context. Its antigen is unidentified. V lost 0 bases and J lost 6, with 20 bases in between. CDR1 is LGHNA, CDR2 YSLEER, per germline. The CDR3 length is 17 residues. Primers included in the PCR were 60 Vbeta and 13 Jbeta primers. As originally analysed: An analysis that came later counted 80 million or so unique TCR beta chains, approximately 9.9 million shared. Repertoires were generated with immunoSEQ multiplex PCR, while TCRdb's copy carries only in-frame clones and drops some. For V, J and clone size, that table is used; D and trimming come from the DNA. This table has around 90,000 clones, roughly 63% appearing once. The sample comes from a study of cytomegalovirus exposure and HLA in healthy donors. Points from the study as a whole: HLA allele associations emerged for roughly 16,000 TCR beta sequences in a later analysis, at 0.05 false discovery rate. An assumption of roughly uniform sequencing depth across donors underlay the presence/absence analyses.

The chain has TRBV4-3 and TRBJ1-2; D is unclear. This clonotype was sampled from a woman between 50 and 59 years old in good health and CMV-seropositive. Specimen: PBMCs. The CDR3 region has the DNA TGCGCCAGCAGCCAAGATCCGCAAGGAACTATGTCCAATGGCTACACCTTC. Translating gives CASSQDPQGTMSNGYTF.